This record concerns one T cell receptor beta chain sequence. The data originate from a study of blood T cell repertoires in COVID-19. Some clones are missing from TCRdb's copy, which holds only in-frame ones; the method was immunoSEQ multiplex PCR. The sample includes about 290,000 clones, under 90% of them seen just once. Germline loops: CDR1 LNHNV, CDR2 YYDKDF (reference sequence). Between the trimmed V and J ends, which lost 3 bases and 0 bases, there was a span of 15 bases. The CDR3 length is 17 residues. Input material: peripheral blood. This receptor was identified in a woman in her twenties or thirties with COVID-19, enrolled during active disease. The chain couples TRBV15 to TRBJ1-5; D possibly corresponds to TRBD1 (6 bases). CDR3 amino acids: CATSSHTTGYSNQPQHF. CDR3 sequence (DNA): TGTGCCACCAGCAGCCACACGACAGGATATAGCAATCAGCCCCAGCATTTT.